Each of the 22 T cell receptor beta chains below was sequenced from the same sample in a study of blood T cells in healthy people across ages. Primers used in a second PCR of about 7 to 11 cycles were a sample-barcoded 5' primer and a J-beta primer mix. TCRdb re-analysed the 5' RACE reads in MiXCR, keeping a single row per CDR3 protein. The data contain around 790,000 distinct CDR3 sequences, under 55% of them singletons. Sample: blood. These receptors all come from a man between 60 and 75 years old in good health.

The genes are TRBV4-1 and TRBJ2-4; 9 bases align to TRBD2. Near its end, the DNA agrees better with TRBJ2-7, so the J call may be wrong. This CDR3 contains 15 residues. Per germline, CDR1 MGHRA and CDR2 YSYEKL. CDR3 protein: CASSFQRGAQDEQYF. The CDR3 bases are TGCGCCAGCAGCTTTCAGCGGGGGGCCCAGGACGAGCAGTACTTC.

This clonotype has only a few counts. V gene TRBV2 combines with J gene TRBJ1-1; D may be TRBD1 (6 bases). The CDR3 length is 14 residues. In germline, CDR1 is SNHLY, CDR2 FYNNEI. The ends were cut back, 6 bases at V and 1 base at J, with 12 bases in the middle. The CDR3 protein is CASSKGGKNTEAFF. CDR3 coding DNA: TGTGCCAGCAGCAAGGGGGGAAAGAACACTGAAGCTTTCTTT.

This clonotype was recorded a few times. This chain connects TRBV4-3 to TRBJ2-5, with 10 nucleotides matching TRBD2. Germline CDR1 is LGHNA and CDR2 is YSLEER. The CDR3 is 18 amino acids. The junction had 9 bases not matched to a gene; V was cut back by 0 bases and J by 2 bases. The CDR3 loop is CASSQDLLAGAKQETQYF. Here the CDR3 DNA reads TGCGCCAGCAGCCAAGATCTTCTAGCGGGGGCTAAACAAGAGACCCAGTACTTC.

V gene TRBV6-2 or TRBV6-3 combines with J gene TRBJ2-6; D is unresolved. V dropped 0 bases and J dropped 0 bases, with 6 bases sitting between them. The CDR3 has 16 residues. Germline V gene sequence: CDR1 MNHEY, CDR2 SVGEGT. CDR3 residues: CASSYSESSGANVLTF. CDR3 nucleotide sequence: TGTGCCAGCAGTTACTCAGAGAGCTCTGGGGCCAACGTCCTGACTTTC.

This clonotype occurred a few times. V is TRBV29-1 and J is TRBJ2-1; D is uncertain. This CDR3 comprises 15 residues. Trimming took 1 base from V and 0 from J, leaving 10 bases between them. From germline, CDR1 is SQVTM and CDR2 ANQGSEA. The CDR3 DNA is TGCAGCGTTGAAGGTGGGGTGGACTCCTACAATGAGCAGTTCTTC. It yields the protein CSVEGGVDSYNEQFF.

This clonotype has ten or more counts. This chain links TRBV29-1 with TRBJ2-7; a possible D gene is TRBD1 (7 bases). The germline gives CDR1 SQVTM, CDR2 ANQGSEA. The V end lost 3 bases, the J end lost 6 bases, and 15 bases lay between the germline ends. The CDR3 contains 13 residues. The chain's CDR3 is CSVEERQGGEQYF. In DNA form, the CDR3 reads TGCAGCGTTGAGGAACGACAGGGAGGCGAGCAGTACTTC.

This clonotype was seen ten or more times. The gene calls are TRBV7-8 and TRBJ1-6; TRBD1 agrees at 11 bases. Trimming cost V 3 bases and J 6 bases; bases outside gene matches: 7. CDR1 and CDR2 from the germline V gene are SGHVS and FQNEAQ. The CDR3 loop spans 17 amino acids. CDR3 nucleotide sequence: TGTGCCAGCAGCTTTGTAACCGGGACAGGGGGTAATTCACCCCTCCACTTT. This codes for CASSFVTGTGGNSPLHF.

This chain links TRBV6-6 with TRBJ1-2, with D possibly TRBD1 on 6 matching bases. Germline assignment: CDR1 MNHNY and CDR2 SVGAGI (reference sequence). V was pared by 5 bases and J by 5 bases, with 18 bases between. The CDR3 has 15 residues. The CDR3 DNA reads as TGTGCCAGCAGTAGTGGGGGCAGAGGACTTTATGGCTACACCTTC. It translates to CASSSGGRGLYGYTF.

This clonotype showed up just a few times. The V gene is TRBV3-1, the J gene TRBJ1-2; D uncertain. Germline V gene data show CDR1 as LGHDT and CDR2 as YNNKEL (reference sequence). CDR3 length: 14 amino acids. Trimming pared 6 bases from V and 0 bases from J, leaving 11 bases between. The CDR3 region is CASSVYRSNYGYTF. DNA of the CDR3: TGTGCCAGCAGTGTCTACCGATCTAACTATGGCTACACCTTC.

The chain carries TRBV20-1 and TRBJ2-1; D is possibly TRBD2 (5 bases). Germline V gives CDR1 DFQATT, CDR2 SNEGSKA (reference sequence). The CDR3 has 14 amino acids. Trimming removed 5 bases from V and 0 bases from J, with 11 bases in between. CDR3 in DNA: TGCAGTGCTTCGGACTCTAGCTCCTACAATGAGCAGTTCTTC. Its translation is CSASDSSSYNEQFF.

J is TRBJ2-3 and V is TRBV29-1, with unresolved D. The CDR3 is made up of 16 amino acids. Germline CDR1 SQVTM, CDR2 ANQGSEA. The CDR3 region is CILNRRLPPFTDTQYF. The CDR3 nucleotides are TGCATCTTGAATCGAAGGCTACCTCCCTTCACAGATACGCAGTATTTT.

This clonotype was found a few times. The chain links TRBV28 to TRBJ2-7; D might be TRBD2 (5 bases). V gave up 5 bases and J gave up 7 bases, with 15 bases separating them. In germline, CDR1 is MDHEN, CDR2 SYDVKM. The CDR3 extends over 13 amino acids. CDR3 protein: CASSDYQLSEQYF. In nucleotides, the CDR3 is TGTGCCAGCAGTGACTACCAGCTCTCGGAGCAGTACTTC.

This clonotype was detected only a few times. The rearrangement links TRBV6-4 to TRBJ1-6, with D tentatively TRBD1 (5 bases). Trimming took off 8 bases at V and 7 bases at J, with 12 bases between the two ends. This CDR3 region has 13 residues. CDR1 and CDR2 (germline): MRHNA, SNTAGT. This chain's CDR3 is CASSIDSNSPLHF. In DNA, the CDR3 is TGTGCCAGCTCGATTGACAGCAATTCACCCCTCCACTTT.

The chain has TRBV20-1 and TRBJ1-1; 7 bases match TRBD1. V lost 4 bases and J lost 5; bases outside the gene matches: 7. CDR1 and CDR2 from the germline V gene are DFQATT and SNEGSKA (reference sequence). The length of the CDR3 is 13 residues. CDR3 bases: TGCAGTGCTATGGGGGCAGGGGGTACTGAAGCTTTCTTT. Protein: CSAMGAGGTEAFF.

This clonotype was picked up many times. V is TRBV12-3 or TRBV12-4 and J is TRBJ2-5; 7 positions match TRBD1. With V trimmed by 6 bases and J by 4 bases, 11 bases remained unmatched. The CDR3 is made up of 15 amino acids. The CDR3 protein is CASSSSRDSRETQYF. In nucleotides, the CDR3 is TGTGCCAGCAGCTCCAGCCGGGACAGTAGAGAGACCCAGTACTTC.

The chain couples TRBV5-1 to TRBJ2-7, with 7 bases matching TRBD1. J was trimmed by 6 bases and V by 7 bases; bases with no gene match: 13. Germline V gene sequence: CDR1 SGHRS, CDR2 YFSETQ. This CDR3 has 14 amino acids. The CDR3 is CASQRTGLLGEQYF. Here the CDR3 DNA reads TGCGCCAGCCAGAGGACAGGACTTCTGGGCGAGCAGTACTTC.

The chain couples TRBV3-1 to TRBJ2-5, with D possibly being TRBD2 (5 bases). CDR3 length: 16 amino acids. Germline values: CDR1 LGHDT, CDR2 YNNKEL (reference sequence). Trimming stripped 5 bases from V and 5 bases from J, with 21 bases between. CDR3: CASSTQDYPKRETQYF. The CDR3 DNA sequence: TGTGCCAGCAGCACACAAGACTACCCCAAGAGGGAGACCCAGTACTTC.

This rearrangement joins TRBV28 to TRBJ2-6, with D possibly TRBD1 on 5 matching bases. Germline V gives CDR1 MDHEN, CDR2 SYDVKM. The CDR3 sequence is 13 residues long. Trimming pared 8 bases from V and 2 bases from J, leaving 7 bases between. DNA for the CDR3: TGTGCCAGCGCAGGGACTGGGGCCAACGTCCTGACTTTC. Translated, it gives CASAGTGANVLTF.

The genes are TRBV2 and TRBJ2-3, with D hard to call. The CDR3 loop spans 13 amino acids. Deletions cut 6 bases from V and 8 bases from J, with 15 bases between. Germline CDR1 SNHLY, CDR2 FYNNEI. The CDR3 DNA is TGTGCCAGCAGCCTAGGGTCGATAGGTACGCAGTATTTT. This translates into CASSLGSIGTQYF.

J is TRBJ2-7 and V is TRBV12-3 or TRBV12-4, with 12 bases that match TRBD2. This CDR3 is 17 amino acids long. The V segment lost 6 bases and the J segment 7 bases; nucleotides outside the gene matches: 16. CDR3 loop: CASRPTSGGLIYNEQYF. The DNA of the CDR3 is TGTGCCAGCAGGCCGACTAGCGGGGGCCTTATCTACAATGAGCAGTACTTC.

This clonotype was counted a few times. The chain couples TRBV5-1 to TRBJ2-6, with no clear D. The CDR3 is 18 amino acids. The V and J ends lost 1 base and 0 bases respectively, with 14 bases between them. Germline-derived CDR1 and CDR2 are SGHRS and YFSETQ. The CDR3 region has the DNA TGCGCCAGCAGCTTGAGTGCGTTAGGTTTCTCTGGGGCCAACGTCCTGACTTTC. This codes for CASSLSALGFSGANVLTF.

This clonotype was seen a handful of times. V is TRBV7-2 and J is TRBJ2-7; 11 bases align to TRBD2. The J call may not be correct, given that the DNA end is closer to TRBJ2-5. The CDR3 has 17 amino acids. CDR1 SGHTA and CDR2 FQGNSA come from the germline V gene. CDR3 nucleotide sequence: TGTGCCAGCAGCAAAAGAATGTTAGCGGGGGGGCAGGAGACCCAGTACTTC. Translating it yields CASSKRMLAGGQETQYF.